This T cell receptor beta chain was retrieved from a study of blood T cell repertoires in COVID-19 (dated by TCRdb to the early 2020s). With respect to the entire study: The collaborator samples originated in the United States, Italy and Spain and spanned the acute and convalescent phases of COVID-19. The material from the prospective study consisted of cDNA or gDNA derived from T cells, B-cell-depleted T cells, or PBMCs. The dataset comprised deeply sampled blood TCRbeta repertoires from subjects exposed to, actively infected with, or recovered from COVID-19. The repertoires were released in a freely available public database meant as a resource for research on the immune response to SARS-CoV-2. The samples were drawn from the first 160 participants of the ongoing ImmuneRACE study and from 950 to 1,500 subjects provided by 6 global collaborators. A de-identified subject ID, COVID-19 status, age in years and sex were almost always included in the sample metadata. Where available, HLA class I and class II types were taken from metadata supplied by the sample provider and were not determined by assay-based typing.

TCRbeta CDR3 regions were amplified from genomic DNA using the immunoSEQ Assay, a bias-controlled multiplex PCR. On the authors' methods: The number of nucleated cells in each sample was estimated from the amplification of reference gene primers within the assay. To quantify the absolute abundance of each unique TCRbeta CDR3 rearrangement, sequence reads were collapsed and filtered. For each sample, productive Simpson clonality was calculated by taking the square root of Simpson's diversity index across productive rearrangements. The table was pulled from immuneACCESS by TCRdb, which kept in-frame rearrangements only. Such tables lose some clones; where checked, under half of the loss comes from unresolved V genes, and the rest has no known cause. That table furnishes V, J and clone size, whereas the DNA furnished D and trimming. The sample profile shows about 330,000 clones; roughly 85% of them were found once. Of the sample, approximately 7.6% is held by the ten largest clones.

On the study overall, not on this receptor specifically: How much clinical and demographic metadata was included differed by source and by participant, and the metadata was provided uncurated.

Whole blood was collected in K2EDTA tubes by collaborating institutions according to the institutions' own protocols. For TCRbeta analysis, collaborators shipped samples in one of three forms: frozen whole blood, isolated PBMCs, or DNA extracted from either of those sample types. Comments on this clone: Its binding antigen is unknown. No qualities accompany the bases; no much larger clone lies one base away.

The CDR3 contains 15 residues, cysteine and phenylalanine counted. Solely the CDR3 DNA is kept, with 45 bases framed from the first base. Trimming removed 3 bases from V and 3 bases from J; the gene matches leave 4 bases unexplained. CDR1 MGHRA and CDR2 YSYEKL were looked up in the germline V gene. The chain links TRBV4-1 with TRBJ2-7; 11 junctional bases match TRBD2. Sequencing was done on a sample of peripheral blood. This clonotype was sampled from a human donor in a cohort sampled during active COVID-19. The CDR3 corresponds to CASSHPSGGNYEQYF. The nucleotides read TGCGCCAGCAGCCACCCTAGCGGGGGGAACTACGAGCAGTACTTC.